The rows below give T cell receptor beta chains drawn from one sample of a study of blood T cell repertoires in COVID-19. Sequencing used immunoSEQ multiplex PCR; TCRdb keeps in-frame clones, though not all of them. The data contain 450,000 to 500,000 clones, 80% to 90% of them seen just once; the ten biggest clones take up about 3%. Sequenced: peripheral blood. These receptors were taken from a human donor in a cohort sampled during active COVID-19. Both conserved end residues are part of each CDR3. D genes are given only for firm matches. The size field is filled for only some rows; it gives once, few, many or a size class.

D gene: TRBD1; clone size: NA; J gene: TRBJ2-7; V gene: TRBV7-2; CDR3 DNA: TGTGCCAGCAGCTTAGGACAGGGGGTCTCCTACGAGCAGTACTTC; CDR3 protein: CASSLGQGVSYEQYF
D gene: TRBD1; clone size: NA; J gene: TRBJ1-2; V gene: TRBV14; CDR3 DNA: TGTGCCAGCAGCCAAGAAGTAGCAGGGGGCCTAACCAACTATGGCTACACCTTC; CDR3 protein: CASSQEVAGGLTNYGYTF
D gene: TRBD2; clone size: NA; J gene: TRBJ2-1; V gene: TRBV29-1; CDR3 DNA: TGCAGCGGGACTAGCGGGAGTGGCGCCTACAATGAGCAGTTCTTC; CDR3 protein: CSGTSGSGAYNEQFF
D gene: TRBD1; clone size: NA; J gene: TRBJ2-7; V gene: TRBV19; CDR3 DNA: TGTGCCAGTTCCTCTTACAGGGGAGCCTACGAGCAGTACTTC; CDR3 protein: CASSSYRGAYEQYF
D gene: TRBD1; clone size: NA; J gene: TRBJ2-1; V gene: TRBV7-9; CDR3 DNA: TGTGCCAGCAGTCTTACAGGGGGGTGGAATGAGCAGTTCTTC; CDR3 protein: CASSLTGGWNEQFF
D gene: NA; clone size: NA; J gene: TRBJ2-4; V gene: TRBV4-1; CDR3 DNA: TGCGCCAGCAGCCAAGGACAGAAAAAAAACATTCAGTACTTC; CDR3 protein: CASSQGQKKNIQYF
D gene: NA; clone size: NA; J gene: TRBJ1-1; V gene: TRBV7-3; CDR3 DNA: TGTGCCAGCAGCTTCCAGGCAGTGGGGAACACTGAAGCTTTCTTT; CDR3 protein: CASSFQAVGNTEAFF
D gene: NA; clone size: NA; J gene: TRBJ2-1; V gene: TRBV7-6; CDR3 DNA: TGTGCCAGCAGTCAATTGGGGTCAGGGTCAGGTGCTGAGCAGTTCTTC; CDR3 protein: CASSQLGSGSGAEQFF
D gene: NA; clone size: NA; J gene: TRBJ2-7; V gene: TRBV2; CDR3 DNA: TGTGCCAGCAGCCTGGAGGGGAGCTACTACGAGCAGTACTTC; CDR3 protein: CASSLEGSYYEQYF
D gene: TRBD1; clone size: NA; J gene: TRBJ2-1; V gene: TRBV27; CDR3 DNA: TGTGCCAGCAGTCCCCACGGACAGGGCCCCCTTAAGGAGCAGTTCTTC; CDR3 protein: CASSPHGQGPLKEQFF
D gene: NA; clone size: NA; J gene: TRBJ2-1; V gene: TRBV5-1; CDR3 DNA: TGCGCCAGCAGCCCACCGGTGGATAGCGTTGAGCAGTTCTTC; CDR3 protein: CASSPPVDSVEQFF
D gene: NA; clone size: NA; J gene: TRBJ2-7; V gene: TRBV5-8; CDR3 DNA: TGTGCCAGCAGCCTGGGTGGGAGGCAGAACTACGAGCAGTACTTC; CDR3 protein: CASSLGGRQNYEQYF
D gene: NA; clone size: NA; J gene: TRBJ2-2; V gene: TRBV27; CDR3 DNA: TGTGCCAGCAGTTTGTCTGTGAACACCGGGGAGCTGTTTTTT; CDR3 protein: CASSLSVNTGELFF
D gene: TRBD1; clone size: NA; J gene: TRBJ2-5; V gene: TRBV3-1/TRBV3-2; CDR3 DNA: TGTGCCAGCAGCCCCCAGGACAGGGAAGAGACCCAGTACTTC; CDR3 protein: CASSPQDREETQYF
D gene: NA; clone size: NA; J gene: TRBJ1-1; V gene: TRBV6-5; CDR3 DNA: TGTGCCAGCAGTCGGGTCGCAGCGAACACTGAAGCTTTCTTT; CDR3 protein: CASSRVAANTEAFF
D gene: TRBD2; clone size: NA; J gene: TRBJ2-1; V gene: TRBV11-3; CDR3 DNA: TGTGCCAGCAGCTTCGCGGGAGGGGAGCAGTTCTTC; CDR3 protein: CASSFAGGEQFF
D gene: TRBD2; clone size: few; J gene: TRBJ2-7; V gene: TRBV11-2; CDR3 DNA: TGTGCCAGCAGTCCAACTAGCGGGGGTTCCTACGAGCAGTACTTC; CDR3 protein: CASSPTSGGSYEQYF
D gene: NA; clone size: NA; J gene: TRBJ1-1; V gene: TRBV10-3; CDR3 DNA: TGTGCCATCAGTGGGGGCAGGGAAAACACTGAAGCTTTCTTT; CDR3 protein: CAISGGRENTEAFF
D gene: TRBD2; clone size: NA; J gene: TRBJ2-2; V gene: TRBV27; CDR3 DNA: TGTGCCAGCAGCCGCTCGCTCGGAGGCGGGAGGGCCCATTGGACCGGGGAGCTGTTTTTT; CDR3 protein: CASSRSLGGGRAHWTGELFF
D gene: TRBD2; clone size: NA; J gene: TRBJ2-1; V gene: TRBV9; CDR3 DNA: TGTGCCAGCAGCCCCAGGGTAGCGGGGTACAATGAGCAGTTCTTC; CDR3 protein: CASSPRVAGYNEQFF
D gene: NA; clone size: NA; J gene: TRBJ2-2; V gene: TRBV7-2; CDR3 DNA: TGTGCCAGCAGTCCAACGGGACATCACACCGGGGAGCTGTTTTTT; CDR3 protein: CASSPTGHHTGELFF
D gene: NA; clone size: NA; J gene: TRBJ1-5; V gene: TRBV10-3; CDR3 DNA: TGTGCCAGCAGTCCGACGGACAAAATATATCAGCCCCAGCATTTT; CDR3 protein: CASSPTDKIYQPQHF
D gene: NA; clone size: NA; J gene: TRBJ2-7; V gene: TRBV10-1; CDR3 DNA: TGCGCCAGCAGGACTCACGTATCGGATTACTACGAGCAGTACTTC; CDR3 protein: CASRTHVSDYYEQYF
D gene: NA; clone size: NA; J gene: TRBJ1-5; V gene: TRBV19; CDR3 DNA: TGTGCCAGTAACAGAATCAATCAGCCCCAGCATTTT; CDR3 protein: CASNRINQPQHF
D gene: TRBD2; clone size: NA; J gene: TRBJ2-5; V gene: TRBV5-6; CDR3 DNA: TGTGCCAGCAGCTTTGTAAGCGGGGGGGCGGAGACCCAGTACTTC; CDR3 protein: CASSFVSGGAETQYF
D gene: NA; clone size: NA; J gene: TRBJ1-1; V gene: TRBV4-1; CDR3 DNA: TGCGCCAGCAGCCAAGATCGGGAGGACTCCCACGGGGACACTGAAGCTTTCTTT; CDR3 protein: CASSQDREDSHGDTEAFF
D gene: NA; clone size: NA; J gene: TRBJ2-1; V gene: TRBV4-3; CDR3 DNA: TGCGCCAGCAGCCCAGAGGGGGGGTGGAATGAGCAGTTCTTC; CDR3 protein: CASSPEGGWNEQFF
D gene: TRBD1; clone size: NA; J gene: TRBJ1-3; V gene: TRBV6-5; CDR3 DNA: TGTGCCAGCAGTCAGGGGGCGATTGGAAACACCATATATTTT; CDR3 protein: CASSQGAIGNTIYF
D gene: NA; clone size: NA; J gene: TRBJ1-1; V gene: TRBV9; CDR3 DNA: TGTGCCAGCAGCGGAACCCCCAGGGCACCTGAAGCTTTCTTT; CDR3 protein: CASSGTPRAPEAFF
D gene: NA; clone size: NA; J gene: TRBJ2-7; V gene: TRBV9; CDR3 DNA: TGTGCCAGCAGCGTAGACGGCGTCTTGCCGGGGGAGCAGTACTTC; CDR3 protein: CASSVDGVLPGEQYF
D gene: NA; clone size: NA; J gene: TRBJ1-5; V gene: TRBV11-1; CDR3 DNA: TGTGCCAGCAGCTTACTGACGGGGCAGCCCCAGCATTTT; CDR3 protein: CASSLLTGQPQHF
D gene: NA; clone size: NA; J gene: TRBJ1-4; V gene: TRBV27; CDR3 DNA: TGTGCCAGCAGTTTATCAACCGGGACACATGAAAAACTGTTTTTT; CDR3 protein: CASSLSTGTHEKLFF
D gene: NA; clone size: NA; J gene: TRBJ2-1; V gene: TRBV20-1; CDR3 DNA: TGCAGTGCTATTGCCGGCAATGAGCAGTTCTTC; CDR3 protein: CSAIAGNEQFF
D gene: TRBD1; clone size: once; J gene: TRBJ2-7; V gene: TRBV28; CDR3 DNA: TGTGCCACCTATACAGGGGGGATCTCCTACGAGCAGTACTTC; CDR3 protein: CATYTGGISYEQYF
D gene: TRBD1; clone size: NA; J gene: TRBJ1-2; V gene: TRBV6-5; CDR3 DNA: TGTGCCAGCAGAACGACAGGGGAGGCCTATGGCTACACCTTC; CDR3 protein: CASRTTGEAYGYTF
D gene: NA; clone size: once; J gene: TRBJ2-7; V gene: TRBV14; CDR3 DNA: TGTGCCAGTGCCCGGGAGAGAGGGATAGCCTACGAGCAGTACTTC; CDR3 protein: CASARERGIAYEQYF
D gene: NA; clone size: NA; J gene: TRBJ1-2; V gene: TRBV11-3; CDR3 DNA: TGTGCCAGCAGCTCGGACAGCATGTATGGCTACACCTTC; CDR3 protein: CASSSDSMYGYTF
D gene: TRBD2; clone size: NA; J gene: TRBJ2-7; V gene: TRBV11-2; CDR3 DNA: TGTGCCAGCAGCTTAACCCCGGGACTAGCGGTTTACGAGCAGTACTTC; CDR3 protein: CASSLTPGLAVYEQYF
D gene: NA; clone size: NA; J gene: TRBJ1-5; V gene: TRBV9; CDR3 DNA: TGTGCCAGCAGCGTAGGCGGGGAGAGGGAACCCCAGCATTTT; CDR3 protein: CASSVGGEREPQHF
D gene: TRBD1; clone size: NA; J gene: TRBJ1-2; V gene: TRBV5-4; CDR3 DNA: TGTGCCAGCAGCCCTTTTTCCGGGACAGGGGGACTCTATGGCTACACCTTC; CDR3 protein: CASSPFSGTGGLYGYTF
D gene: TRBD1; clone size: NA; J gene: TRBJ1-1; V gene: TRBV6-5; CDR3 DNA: TGTGCCAGCAGCGGAAGACAGGGGTGGAACACTGAAGCTTTCTTT; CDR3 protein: CASSGRQGWNTEAFF
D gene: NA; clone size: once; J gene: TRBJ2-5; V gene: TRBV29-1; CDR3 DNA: TGCAGCGTTGGTCATTTCCAAGAGACCCAGTACTTC; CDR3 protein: CSVGHFQETQYF
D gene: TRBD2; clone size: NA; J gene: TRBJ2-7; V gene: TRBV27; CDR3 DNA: TGTGCCAGCAGTTTGTCTAGCGGGAGAAAGCAGTACTTC; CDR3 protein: CASSLSSGRKQYF
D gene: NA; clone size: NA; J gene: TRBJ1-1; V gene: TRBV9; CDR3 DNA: TGTGCCAGCACCCCTGGTTCCACCCGGGGGAACACTGAAGCTTTCTTT; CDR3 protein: CASTPGSTRGNTEAFF
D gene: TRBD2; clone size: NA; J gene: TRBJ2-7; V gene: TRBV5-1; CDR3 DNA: TGCGCCAGCAGCTGGGGACTAGCTAATCAGTACGAGCAGTACTTC; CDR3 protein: CASSWGLANQYEQYF
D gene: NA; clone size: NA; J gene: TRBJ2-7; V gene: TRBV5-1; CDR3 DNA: TGCGCCAGCAGCCCGGGGGGTGGACAGGGAGGCGAGCAGTACTTC; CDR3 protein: CASSPGGGQGGEQYF
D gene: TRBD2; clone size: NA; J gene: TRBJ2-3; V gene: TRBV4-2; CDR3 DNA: TGTGCCAGCAGCCTTACTAGCGGGAGCACAGATACGCAGTATTTT; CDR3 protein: CASSLTSGSTDTQYF
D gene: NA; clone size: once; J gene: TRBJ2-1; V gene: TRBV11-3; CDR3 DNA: TGTGCCAGCAGCTCGACGCTCGGGAGTAATTATGGCAATGAGCAGTTCTTC; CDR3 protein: CASSSTLGSNYGNEQFF
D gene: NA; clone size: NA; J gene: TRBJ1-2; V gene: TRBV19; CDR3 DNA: TGTGCCAGTAGTATAGACGACAGGAGGAAATATGGCTACACCTTC; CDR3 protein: CASSIDDRRKYGYTF
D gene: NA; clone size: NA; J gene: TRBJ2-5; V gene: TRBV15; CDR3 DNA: TGTGCCACCAGCAGGCCGGGACACAACTATGGAGAGACCCAGTACTTC; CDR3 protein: CATSRPGHNYGETQYF
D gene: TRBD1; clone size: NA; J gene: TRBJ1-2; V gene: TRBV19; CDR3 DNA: TGTGCCAGCCTATTCTCCGGGACAGGGGGTTATGGCTACACCTTC; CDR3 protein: CASLFSGTGGYGYTF
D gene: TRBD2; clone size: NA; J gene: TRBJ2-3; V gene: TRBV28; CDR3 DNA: TGTGCCAGCAGTTCACCTTGGCGGGAGGGCGGTGAAGATACGCAGTATTTT; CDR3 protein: CASSSPWREGGEDTQYF
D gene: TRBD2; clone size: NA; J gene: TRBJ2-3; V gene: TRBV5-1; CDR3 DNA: TGCGCCAGCAGCTCGTTAGCGGGAGGGAGCACAGATACGCAGTATTTT; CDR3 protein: CASSSLAGGSTDTQYF
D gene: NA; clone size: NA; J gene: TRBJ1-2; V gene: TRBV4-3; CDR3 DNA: TGCGCCAGCGCACCGATGGCCGTTGCTAACTATGGCTACACCTTC; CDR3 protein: CASAPMAVANYGYTF